Given below is one T cell receptor beta chain in context. cDNA came from roughly 0.5 to 1 ug RNA primed by random hexamers. Multiplex immunoSEQ PCR targeted 54 Vbeta and 13 Jbeta TCR beta segments. TCRdb used MiXCR to reprocess the immunoSEQ multiplex PCR reads, holding one entry per CDR3 protein. Found here are some 190,000 distinct CDR3 sequences, approximately 94% of them singletons; the top ten hold about 0.093%. Germline V CDR1 and CDR2: SNHLY, FYNNEI. V dropped 8 bases and J dropped 2 bases, with 12 bases sitting between them. The length of the CDR3 is 14 residues. This specimen belongs to a study of CD8 T cells in Susac syndrome. Sequencing of TCR beta was undertaken in CD8+ and CD4+ T cells derived from blood. Bulk CD8+ and CD4+ cells came from magnetic negative isolation; CD8+ TEMRA by FACS.

The sequenced sample was CD4+ T cells from PBMCs. This chain uses TRBV2 with TRBJ2-2, with D possibly matching TRBD2 (7 bases). The source is a human donor with multiple sclerosis. The chain's CDR3 is CASRGAANTGELFF. CDR3 sequence (DNA): TGTGCCAGCCGGGGGGCAGCCAACACCGGGGAGCTGTTTTTT.